Below are 27 T cell receptor beta chains sequenced from a single sample in a study of beta chain features in type 1 diabetes. The entirety of the isolated RNA underwent reverse transcription, so expressed TCRB transcripts were sequenced. The table came from immunoSEQ multiplex PCR; TCRdb's copy has only in-frame clones and leaves some out. The sample lists some 240,000 clones, approximately 11% seen once, with 1% to 1.5% in the top ten. Sequenced sample: central memory CD4+ T cells from blood. The receptors here all came from a young man in good health.

This clone has just a few counts. The J gene is TRBJ2-1, the V gene TRBV21-1; TRBD2 is taken as the D call from the table, unchecked against the DNA. TRBV21-1 is assigned pseudogene status. The CDR3 covers 17 residues. The CDR3 here is CASSKGGSGRDGNEQFF. The CDR3 nucleotides are TGTGCCAGCAGCAAAGGAGGTAGCGGGAGGGATGGCAATGAGCAGTTCTTC.

The rearrangement joins TRBV29-1 to TRBJ1-1; D gene unclear. The CDR3 is 12 residues long. The germline V gene has CDR1 SQVTM and CDR2 ANQGSEA. V lost 4 bases and J 3 bases, leaving 9 bases between the germline ends. CDR3 in DNA: TGCAGCGTTGTTCAGGATTACACTGAAGCTTTCTTT. Protein product: CSVVQDYTEAFF.

The chain combines TRBV29-1 with TRBJ1-1; D is ambiguous. The V end lost 6 bases, the J end lost 3 bases, and 14 bases lay between the germline ends. Per the germline V gene, CDR1 is SQVTM and CDR2 is ANQGSEA. There are 13 residues in the CDR3. The CDR3 DNA sequence: TGCAGCGTCACCGTCGGCGGTGACACTGAAGCTTTCTTT. This codes for CSVTVGGDTEAFF.

This clone has only a few counts. The genes are TRBV7-2 and TRBJ2-3; 13 bases are a match to TRBD2. Looked up from germline, CDR1 is SGHTA and CDR2 is FQGNSA. The CDR3 is 19 residues long. Trimming at V came to 4 bases and at J to 0 bases, leaving 10 bases not matched to a gene. CDR3 protein: CASSSPGLAGLLSTDTQYF. The CDR3 nucleotides are TGTGCCAGCAGCTCACCGGGACTAGCGGGATTATTGAGCACAGATACGCAGTATTTT.

This clone was seen a few times. The V and J genes are TRBV11-2 and TRBJ2-5, with D possibly TRBD1 on 6 matching bases. This CDR3 is built from 14 residues. V was clipped by 5 bases and J by 2 bases, with 12 bases between them. CDR1 SGHAT and CDR2 FQNNGV come from the germline V gene. The CDR3 here is CASSAYRAQETQYF. The CDR3 DNA is TGTGCCAGCAGCGCGTACAGGGCTCAAGAGACCCAGTACTTC.

This clone came up a few times. The V and J genes are TRBV7-9 and TRBJ2-3; 14 nucleotides line up with TRBD2. CDR1 is SEHNR and CDR2 is FQNEAQ in the germline V gene (reference sequence). This CDR3 is built from 15 residues. J gave up 6 bases and V 5 bases, and 4 bases lay outside the gene matches. The CDR3 nucleotides are TGTGCCAGCAGCGTGGGACTAGCGGGAGCCGATACGCAGTATTTT. Translation: CASSVGLAGADTQYF.

CDR3 region: CASIGGLAGERQYF. CDR3 nucleotide sequence: TGTGCCAGCATTGGGGGACTAGCGGGAGAGAGGCAGTATTTT. This rearrangement joins TRBV2 to TRBJ2-3; TRBD2 matches at 14 bases. The CDR3 has 14 amino acids. After removal of 7 bases from V and 11 bases from J, the junction contained 8 bases not matched to a gene. Germline V gene data show CDR1 as SNHLY and CDR2 as FYNNEI.

This clone was recorded a few times. The rearrangement links TRBV27 to TRBJ2-7, with D possibly matching TRBD2 (5 bases). Trimming took off 5 bases at V and 3 bases at J, with 14 bases between the two ends. Looked up from germline, CDR1 is MNHEY and CDR2 is SMNVEV (reference sequence). This CDR3 has 14 residues. The CDR3 DNA reads as TGTGCCAGCAGTCCCAGCATTACTAGCTACGAGCAGTACTTC. As protein: CASSPSITSYEQYF.

This clone was detected ten times or more. J is TRBJ2-1 and V is TRBV12-5, with D hard to call. The V gene lost 5 bases and the J gene lost 5 bases, with 4 bases spanning the gap. The CDR3 sequence is 11 residues long. The germline gives CDR1 LGHNT, CDR2 FRNRAP. CDR3 sequence (DNA): TGTGCTAGTGGTATAGACAATGAGCAGTTCTTC. It codes for CASGIDNEQFF. The full variable domain, rest sourced from reference TRBV12-5 and TRBJ2-1, is DARVTQTPRHKVTEMGQEVTMRCQPILGHNTVFWYRQTMMQGLELLAYFRNRAPLDDSGMPKDRFSAEMPDATLATLKIQPSEPRDSAVYFCASGIDNEQFFGPGTRLTVL.

V gene TRBV11-2 combines with J gene TRBJ2-3; no reliable D call. Trimming cost V 4 bases and J 7 bases, with 9 bases left between them. The CDR3 has 12 amino acids. In germline, CDR1 is SGHAT, CDR2 FQNNGV. In DNA form, the CDR3 reads TGTGCCAGCAGCTCCTCCAGGAATACGCAGTATTTT. The encoded protein is CASSSSRNTQYF.

The rearrangement uses TRBV5-4 and TRBJ2-5; D gene unclear. This CDR3 comprises 12 residues. Looked up from germline, CDR1 is SGHNT and CDR2 is YYREEE (reference sequence). V was pared by 4 bases and J by 5 bases, with 9 bases between. The CDR3 sequence: CASSNFPETQYF. CDR3 DNA: TGTGCCAGCAGCAATTTCCCGGAGACCCAGTACTTC.

CDR3 residues: CAWSRQQKTEAFF. In DNA, the CDR3 is TGTGCCTGGAGTCGACAGCAGAAAACTGAAGCTTTCTTT. The chain uses TRBV30 and TRBJ1-1, with a possible D match to TRBD1 (5 bases). This CDR3 comprises 13 residues. The germline V and J ends were trimmed by 2 bases and 5 bases, with 12 bases remaining between them. CDR1 is GTSNPN, CDR2 SVGIG, per germline (reference sequence).

The chain couples TRBV15 to TRBJ2-1; 10 bases are a match to TRBD2. The germline V gene has CDR1 LNHNV and CDR2 YYDKDF (reference sequence). With 6 bases clipped from V and 10 bases from J, the junction kept 0 bases outside the gene matches. The CDR3 is made up of 11 amino acids. In DNA, the CDR3 is TGTGCCACCAGAGCGGGGGGGGAGCAGTTCTTC. This translates into CATRAGGEQFF. Using reference TRBV15 and TRBJ2-1 for the parts outside the CDR3, the full variable domain is DAMVIQNPRYQVTQFGKPVTLSCSQTLNHNVMYWYQQKSSQAPKLLFHYYDKDFNNEADTPDNFQSRRPNTSFCFLDIRSPGLGDTAMYLCATRAGGEQFFGPGTRLTVL.

The chain combines TRBV29-1 with TRBJ1-1, with D tentatively TRBD1 (5 bases). This CDR3 is 13 amino acids long. V was clipped by 1 base and J by 11 bases, with 17 bases between them. Looked up from germline, CDR1 is SQVTM and CDR2 is ANQGSEA. The CDR3 sequence: CSVEAGGERRAFF. The CDR3 DNA is TGCAGCGTTGAAGCGGGAGGGGAACGTCGCGCTTTCTTT.

The gene calls are TRBV11-2 and TRBJ2-7; tentatively, D is TRBD1 (5 bases). Germline CDR1 reads SGHAT; CDR2 reads FQNNGV. The V end lost 3 bases, the J end lost 9 bases, and 9 bases lay between the germline ends. This CDR3 region has 11 residues. The CDR3 sequence is CASSFLGVQYF. DNA of the CDR3: TGTGCCAGCAGCTTTCTAGGGGTGCAGTACTTC.

The chain couples TRBV9 to TRBJ2-3; the D gene is possibly TRBD2 (6 bases). CDR1 is SGDLS and CDR2 is YYNGEE in the germline V gene. The CDR3 runs 16 residues. Trimming pared 3 bases from V and 1 base from J, leaving 15 bases between. The CDR3 DNA is TGTGCCAGCAGCGACCTCCTCGGGGGAGGCACAGATACGCAGTATTTT. Its translation is CASSDLLGGGTDTQYF.

The chain links TRBV29-1 to TRBJ1-2, with D unresolved. The CDR3 totals 13 residues. The germline V gene has CDR1 SQVTM and CDR2 ANQGSEA. Between the trimmed V and J ends, which lost 0 bases and 2 bases, there was a span of 7 bases. The DNA for the CDR3 is TGCAGCGTTGAAGAGGCCAGCAACTATGGCTACACCTTC. Amino acids: CSVEEASNYGYTF.

The rearrangement links TRBV27 to TRBJ2-7; D is possibly TRBD1 or TRBD2 (6 bases each). The CDR3 runs to 14 residues. Germline V gene data show CDR1 as MNHEY and CDR2 as SMNVEV (reference sequence). Trimming pared 3 bases from V and 4 bases from J, leaving 13 bases between. The CDR3 is CASSFGWGAYEQYF. In nucleotides, the CDR3 is TGTGCCAGCAGTTTTGGATGGGGGGCTTACGAGCAGTACTTC.

The chain couples TRBV7-2 to TRBJ2-5, with 8 bases identical to TRBD2. Germline V CDR1 and CDR2: SGHTA, FQGNSA. The CDR3 has 15 residues. The V segment lost 6 bases and the J segment 5 bases; nucleotides outside the gene matches: 11. The CDR3 loop reads CASSSAAGGYETQYF. The CDR3 DNA reads TGTGCCAGCAGTTCTGCGGCGGGGGGCTATGAGACCCAGTACTTC.

In this sample, this clone turned up a few times. The chain uses TRBV30 and TRBJ2-3, with D perhaps TRBD1 or TRBD2 (5 bases each). The germline V gene encodes CDR1 GTSNPN and CDR2 SVGIG (reference sequence). This CDR3 region has 14 residues. V was shortened by 2 bases and J by 2 bases, with 11 bases between the two germline ends. The CDR3: CAWSPGRFTDTQYF. The DNA of the CDR3 is TGTGCCTGGAGTCCGGGACGGTTCACAGATACGCAGTATTTT.

This clone has more than one count but fewer than ten. V gene TRBV5-1 combines with J gene TRBJ1-2; 9 positions agree with TRBD1. The CDR3 totals 15 residues. V was pared by 4 bases and J by 6 bases, with 10 bases of the junction left unmatched. The germline gives CDR1 SGHRS, CDR2 YFSETQ. Written as DNA, the CDR3 is TGCGCCAGCAGCCCGTTCCCCGGGACAGGGAATGGCTACACCTTC. This codes for CASSPFPGTGNGYTF.

The sample holds many counts of this clone. V gene TRBV7-2 combines with J gene TRBJ2-7; 8 bases agree with TRBD2. The CDR3 totals 13 residues. Germline CDR1 is SGHTA and CDR2 is FQGNSA. Losses at the gene ends were 5 bases for V and 7 bases for J; bases not matched to a gene: 7. CDR3 region: CASSRGTRREQYF. The CDR3 region has the DNA TGTGCCAGCAGCCGTGGGACTAGGCGAGAGCAGTACTTC.

This chain links TRBV30 with TRBJ2-7; weak D call: TRBD1 (6 bases). Trimming removed 4 bases from V and 9 bases from J, with 22 bases in between. Germline V CDR1 and CDR2: GTSNPN, SVGIG (reference sequence). The CDR3 spans 14 residues. The CDR3 spells CAWKPPGQGWGQYF. The CDR3 nucleotides read TGTGCCTGGAAACCGCCGGGACAAGGGTGGGGGCAGTACTTC.

A few counts support this clone. The chain recombines TRBV29-1 with TRBJ2-5; tentatively, D is TRBD1 (5 bases). Germline CDR1 and CDR2: SQVTM and ANQGSEA. The CDR3 has 14 amino acids. The germline V and J ends were trimmed by 7 bases and 3 bases, with 18 bases remaining between them. The CDR3 DNA is TGCAGCGCCGAAAGGACACATATTGAAGAGACCCAGTACTTC. Translating gives CSAERTHIEETQYF.

The chain is built from TRBV27 and TRBJ2-1, with TRBD1 matching 8 bases. The CDR3 sequence is 15 residues long. The V gene end was trimmed by 3 bases and the J gene end by 1 base; junction bases not matched to a gene: 2. The germline gives CDR1 MNHEY, CDR2 SMNVEV (reference sequence). CDR3 in DNA: TGTGCCAGCAGTTTGGACAGGGCATCCTACAATGAGCAGTTCTTC. Protein product: CASSLDRASYNEQFF.

A word on this clone: The identical CDR3 is also encoded by other nucleotide sequences in the sample. CDR3 loop: CASSVDEGWEQFF. Here the CDR3 DNA reads TGTGCCAGCAGCGTAGATGAGGGGTGGGAGCAGTTCTTC. The chain carries TRBV9 and TRBJ2-1, with D possibly being TRBD1 or TRBD2 (5 bases each). Germline CDR1 and CDR2: SGDLS and YYNGEE. Trimming took off 0 bases at V and 10 bases at J, with 11 bases between the two ends. This CDR3 is built from 13 residues.

This chain joins TRBV6-5 and TRBJ1-2; D remains unclear. The CDR3 length is 15 residues. Germline V gene lookup returns CDR1 MNHEY and CDR2 SVGAGI. The germline V and J ends were trimmed by 2 bases and 4 bases, with 14 bases remaining between them. The CDR3 region is CASSYRLRVGYGYTF. CDR3 bases: TGTGCCAGCAGTTACCGCTTAAGGGTCGGCTATGGCTACACCTTC.